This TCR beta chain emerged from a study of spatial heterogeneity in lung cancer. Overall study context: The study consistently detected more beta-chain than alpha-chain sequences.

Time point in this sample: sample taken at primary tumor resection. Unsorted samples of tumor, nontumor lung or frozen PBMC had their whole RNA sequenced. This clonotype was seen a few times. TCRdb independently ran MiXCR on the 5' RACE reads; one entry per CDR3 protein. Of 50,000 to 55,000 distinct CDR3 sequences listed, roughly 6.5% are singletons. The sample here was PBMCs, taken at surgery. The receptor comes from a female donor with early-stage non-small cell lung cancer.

In nucleotides, the CDR3 is TGTGCCACCAGCAGAGAGGGGGCGAGGACCTACGAGCAGTACTTC. It encodes CATSREGARTYEQYF. This chain joins TRBV15 and TRBJ2-7, with a possible D match to TRBD1 (6 bases). The germline V and J ends were trimmed by 0 bases and 2 bases, with 11 bases remaining between them. The germline V gene has CDR1 LNHNV and CDR2 YYDKDF (reference sequence). This CDR3 has 15 residues.